A selection of T cell receptor beta chains follows, all from one sample in a study of regulatory T cells in long-lasting Graves disease. Using its own MiXCR run on the multiplex PCR reads, TCRdb lists one record per CDR3 protein. Among some 450,000 distinct CDR3 sequences, 23% were seen once, and the ten largest hold approximately 26%. Sequenced here: peripheral blood mononuclear cells (PBMCs), sampled when the disease was refractory, from a patient treated with antithyroid drugs. These receptors were collected from a female donor with Graves disease. The CDR3 runs from the conserved cysteine through the conserved F or W. The D gene is left open where the match is weak. Clone size is shown for a subset of rows, as once, few, many or a class of expanded clone.

TRBV20-1	TRBJ1-5	many	-	TGCAGTGCTAGCAGGGCAGGGTTCGGCAATCAGCCCCAGCATTTT	CSASRAGFGNQPQHF
TRBV12-3/TRBV12-4	TRBJ2-2	many	-	TGTGCCAGCAGTTTAAGCCAGATGAACACCGGGGAGCTGTTTTTT	CASSLSQMNTGELFF
TRBV7-9	TRBJ2-7	few	-	TGTGCCAGCAGCTCTCTACAGGGACTCGCCCACGAGCAGTACTTC	CASSSLQGLAHEQYF
TRBV6-5	TRBJ2-5	many	TRBD2	TGTGCCAGCAGTTACCTCCGTGCTAGCGGGAGTAAAGAGACCCAGTACTTC	CASSYLRASGSKETQYF
TRBV11-2	TRBJ2-1	few	TRBD2	TGTGCCAGCAGCTTAGACCCCACTAGCGGGCAGTTCTTC	CASSLDPTSGQFF
TRBV3-1	TRBJ2-2	-	-	TGTGCCAGCAGCGATCTTCAGCACTTCGGGGCCGGGGAGCTGTTTTTT	CASSDLQHFGAGELFF
TRBV28	TRBJ2-3	-	TRBD2	TGTGCCAGCAGCAGGACTAGATGGCTGGGTACGCAGTATTTT	CASSRTRWLGTQYF
TRBV3-1	TRBJ1-1	-	-	TGTGCCAGCAGCCAAAAGTTGAACACTGAAGCTTTCTTT	CASSQKLNTEAFF
TRBV4-3	TRBJ1-1	-	-	TGCGCCAGCAGCCAAGATGAAAGGGAAAACACTGAAGCTTTCTTT	CASSQDERENTEAFF
TRBV12-3/TRBV12-4	TRBJ1-2	many	TRBD1	TGTGCCAGCAGATCGGATAGGGACAGGGACGGCTACACCTTC	CASRSDRDRDGYTF
TRBV5-6	TRBJ2-7	-	TRBD1	TGTGCCAGCAGCCTAGACCGGGACAGGGGGATTTACGAGCAGTACTTC	CASSLDRDRGIYEQYF
TRBV30	TRBJ2-4	-	-	TGTGCCTGGAGTCCGAGGGCAGGGGAGAGACTAGCCGAAAACATTCAGTACTTC	CAWSPRAGERLAENIQYF
TRBV19	TRBJ2-7	-	TRBD1	TGTGCCAGTTCTAAGTCCGGGACAGGTTCCTACGAGCAGTACTTC	CASSKSGTGSYEQYF
TRBV6-1	TRBJ2-7	-	TRBD1	TGTGCCAGCAGAGAGACAGGGTCTCACGAGCAGTACTTC	CASRETGSHEQYF
TRBV15	TRBJ1-2	many	-	TGTGCCACCAGCATCGGACCATCTAACTATGGCTACACCTTC	CATSIGPSNYGYTF
TRBV2	TRBJ2-1	-	TRBD2	TGTGCCAGCAGGGTGACTAGCGGGAGTGGGAATGAGCAGTTCTTC	CASRVTSGSGNEQFF
TRBV20-1	TRBJ1-1	few	-	TGCAGTGGGGGGCTAGGGGACACTGAAGCTTTCTTT	CSGGLGDTEAFF